The rows below give T cell receptor beta chains drawn from one sample of a study of T cells expressing NK-cell markers. TCRdb re-analyzed the 5' RACE reads; it lists each CDR3 protein once, without DNA. This repertoire includes 550,000 to 600,000 distinct CDR3 sequences. Material: blood T cells: a sorted CD56 or NKG2C T cell subset, CD4+ or CD8+ T cells, or bulk PBMC T cells (not recorded which). The receptors come from a man aged 18 to 29 in good health. Each CDR3 is given with its conserved first and last residue.

V,J,length,CDR3
TRBV11-2,TRBJ1-2,17,CASSLGGRGRPGYGYTF
TRBV7-2,TRBJ2-1,16,CASSRRLAGFYNEQFF
TRBV20-1,TRBJ2-1,15,CSATPTGGSYNEQFF
TRBV5-5,TRBJ2-2,15,CASSLRLGNTGELFF
TRBV24-1,TRBJ1-5,13,CATSEAARQPQHF
TRBV7-8,TRBJ1-6,14,CASQGSSYNSPLHF
TRBV15,TRBJ1-5,15,CATSREAGGNQPQHF
TRBV5-1,TRBJ2-5,16,CASSSRPGQGPETQYF
TRBV20-1,TRBJ2-7,14,CSARDLGHLYEQYF
TRBV5-6,TRBJ2-1,17,CASSFSIVSSGYNEQFF
TRBV12-3/TRBV12-4,TRBJ2-3,15,CASSLWTGSTDTQYF
TRBV6-5,TRBJ1-2,15,CASSYSRGTNYGYTF
TRBV27,TRBJ2-7,15,CASSFHGLPPGEQYF
TRBV14,TRBJ2-7,14,CASSLEEGHYEQYF
TRBV28,TRBJ1-5,15,CASSLRGRAKQPQHF
TRBV20-1,TRBJ1-5,11,CSAPTGVAQHF
TRBV9,TRBJ2-1,17,CASSVALFTSGPDEQFF
TRBV12-3/TRBV12-4,TRBJ2-5,16,CASSLGWRVGRETQYF
TRBV4-1,TRBJ2-1,17,CASSQGRLAGYYNEQFF
TRBV21-1,TRBJ1-5,13,CASSKVLRQPQHF
TRBV4-1,TRBJ1-1,19,CASSATLFQGNPSRAEAFF
TRBV10-1,TRBJ2-3,16,CASSETPQSWEDTQYF
TRBV2,TRBJ2-4,12,CASRALGNIQYF
TRBV9,TRBJ2-2,16,CASSVPGQGISGELFF
TRBV25-1,TRBJ1-5,15,CASSGTGGDYQPQHF
TRBV10-3,TRBJ2-1,14,CAISVYLAYNEQFF
TRBV5-1,TRBJ2-3,17,CASSLEPGQGVSDTQYF
TRBV12-3/TRBV12-4,TRBJ2-2,15,CASSDRRTNTGELFF
TRBV5-1,TRBJ1-2,14,CASSLAGTLNGYTF
TRBV12-3/TRBV12-4,TRBJ2-5,15,CASSFVEAGGETQYF
TRBV12-3/TRBV12-4,TRBJ2-1,13,CASSLTPANEQFF
TRBV29-1,TRBJ2-5,13,CSVDYAGAETQYF
TRBV12-3/TRBV12-4,TRBJ2-2,14,CASSLGRRTGELFF
TRBV27,TRBJ2-5,15,CASSPLLWGKETQYF
TRBV7-2,TRBJ1-1,13,CASSGTGWTEAFF
TRBV12-3/TRBV12-4,TRBJ2-3,16,CASSFHGDSNTDTQYF
TRBV13,TRBJ2-3,16,CASSSPAAGVQDTQYF
TRBV7-9,TRBJ1-4,16,CASSQGQGVHYEKLFF
TRBV12-3/TRBV12-4,TRBJ2-6,17,CASSFYAHISGANVLTF
TRBV27,TRBJ2-3,17,CASSSLTLAGEWNTQYF
TRBV20-1,TRBJ2-5,16,CSAVRSGEKEEETQYF
TRBV20-1,TRBJ2-1,15,CSARSKRSSYNEQFF
TRBV6-6,TRBJ2-5,13,CASNGGYQETQYF
TRBV14,TRBJ2-1,15,CASSQVWGSYNEQFF
TRBV9,TRBJ2-3,16,CASSVSSGRASDTQYF
TRBV5-6,TRBJ2-3,17,CASSLIPAGAKGDTQYF
TRBV6-5,TRBJ2-1,19,CASSLIRDMYTSSYNEQFF
TRBV7-2,TRBJ2-3,17,CASSLIPDATSQDTQYF
TRBV18,TRBJ2-5,16,CASSTRRDLLQETQYF
TRBV20-1,TRBJ2-5,16,CSARDLGLALKETQYF
TRBV12-3/TRBV12-4,TRBJ1-2,13,CASSPRGLSGYTF
TRBV5-1,TRBJ2-3,14,CASSSRTDTDTQYF
TRBV27,TRBJ2-7,16,CASSNLYRDRSYEQYF
TRBV12-3/TRBV12-4,TRBJ2-7,17,CASSLGTRGRLAYEQYF
TRBV12-3/TRBV12-4,TRBJ2-1,18,CASSNLGQMGLVSNEQFF
TRBV10-1,TRBJ1-6,13,CASSRDINSPLHF
TRBV4-1,TRBJ1-2,14,CASSEGAGDYGYTF
TRBV7-2,TRBJ1-1,15,CASSRLRTGSTEAFF
TRBV20-1,TRBJ2-1,15,CSATPASSFDNEQFF
TRBV2,TRBJ2-5,13,CASTGLLQETQYF